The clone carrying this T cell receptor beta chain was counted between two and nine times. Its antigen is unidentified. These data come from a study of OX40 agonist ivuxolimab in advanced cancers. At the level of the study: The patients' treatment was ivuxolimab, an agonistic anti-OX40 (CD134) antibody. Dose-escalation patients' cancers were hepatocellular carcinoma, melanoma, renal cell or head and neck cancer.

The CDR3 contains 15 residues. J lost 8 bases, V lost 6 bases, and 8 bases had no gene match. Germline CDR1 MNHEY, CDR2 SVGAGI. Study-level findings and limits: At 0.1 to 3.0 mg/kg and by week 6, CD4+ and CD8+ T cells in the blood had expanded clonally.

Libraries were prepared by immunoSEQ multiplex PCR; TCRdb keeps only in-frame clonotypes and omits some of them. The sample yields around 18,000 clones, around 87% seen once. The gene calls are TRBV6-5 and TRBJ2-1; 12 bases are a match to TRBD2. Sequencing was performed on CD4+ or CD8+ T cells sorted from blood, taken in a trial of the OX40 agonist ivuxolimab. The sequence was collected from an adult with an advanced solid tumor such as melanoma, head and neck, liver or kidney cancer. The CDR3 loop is CASSSRLAGADEQFF. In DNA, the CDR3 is TGTGCCAGCAGCTCTCGACTAGCGGGAGCCGATGAGCAGTTCTTC.